Below, one T cell receptor beta chain is given with its context. This entry is derived from a study of control samples from healthy donors and cancer patients. Deletions cut 10 bases from V and 5 bases from J, with 14 bases between. The germline gives CDR1 ENHRY, CDR2 SYGVKD. The CDR3 has 12 residues. Only in-frame clones appear in the TCRdb table, and some are missing; sequencing was by immunoSEQ multiplex PCR. The sample shows fewer than 130,000 clones, approximately 90% of them seen only once. V and J are TRBV10-3 and TRBJ2-5; TRBD2 is a possible D gene (6 bases). This TCR was recovered from a woman aged 55-75 years with lung cancer. The specimen sequenced was PBMCs. The chain's CDR3 is CATAGSSETQYF. CDR3 DNA sequence: TGTGCCACCGCCGGGAGTAGTGAGACCCAGTACTTC.